The 20 T cell receptor beta chains given below trace back to one sample, sequenced in a study of blood T cell repertoires in COVID-19. Profiled with immunoSEQ multiplex PCR; TCRdb holds only in-frame clones, not every one. The data hold roughly 150,000 clones, with roughly 89% observed a single time. Sequencing was carried out using peripheral blood. The receptors derive from a man aged 55 to 70 with active or convalescent COVID-19.

The chain joins TRBV4-2 to TRBJ1-1; a weak D match, TRBD1 (6 bases). In germline, CDR1 is LGHNA, CDR2 YNFKEQ. This CDR3 is 16 amino acids long. V lost 4 bases to trimming and J lost 3 bases, with 18 bases between them. CDR3 in DNA: TGTGCCAGCAGCCTAGTTCGAGGGGGTTGGGACACTGAAGCTTTCTTT. Translating it yields CASSLVRGGWDTEAFF.

The chain is built from TRBV7-9 and TRBJ1-2; D call uncertain. The V and J ends lost 6 bases and 0 bases respectively, with 5 bases between them. The CDR3 spans 12 residues. From germline, CDR1 is SEHNR and CDR2 FQNEAQ (reference sequence). This CDR3 is CASSASNYGYTF. The CDR3 DNA sequence: TGTGCCAGCAGTGCGTCTAACTATGGCTACACCTTC.

This chain uses TRBV7-8 with TRBJ2-7; weak D call: TRBD1 (5 bases). The CDR3 loop spans 22 amino acids. Germline lookup yields CDR1 SGHVS and CDR2 FQNEAQ. The V and J ends lost 4 bases and 2 bases respectively, with 36 bases between them. The chain's CDR3 is CASSSFGSGHGQGKSPAYEQYF. CDR3 in DNA: TGTGCCAGCAGCTCCTTTGGATCTGGCCATGGGCAGGGAAAAAGTCCGGCCTACGAGCAGTACTTC.

The V call is TRBV13, the J call TRBJ1-6, with 8 positions matching TRBD1. The CDR3 covers 13 residues. After removal of 5 bases from V and 9 bases from J, the junction contained 3 bases not matched to a gene. Germline CDR1 PRHDT, CDR2 FYEKMQ (reference sequence). CDR3 nucleotide sequence: TGTGCCAGCAGCGACAGGGGCATTTCACCCCTCCACTTT. This gives the protein CASSDRGISPLHF.

The chain combines TRBV7-2 with TRBJ2-1; D may be TRBD2 (6 bases). V was shortened by 0 bases and J by 6 bases, with 15 bases between the two germline ends. Germline V lookup: CDR1 SGHTA, CDR2 FQGNSA. The CDR3 is made up of 16 amino acids. The CDR3 loop is CASSLAGGSFRNEQFF. CDR3 coding DNA: TGTGCCAGCAGCTTAGCGGGAGGCTCGTTTCGCAATGAGCAGTTCTTC.

This chain connects TRBV9 to TRBJ1-1; D is undetermined. The CDR3 runs 14 residues. Germline V gene sequence: CDR1 SGDLS, CDR2 YYNGEE. Trimming pared 4 bases from V and 4 bases from J, leaving 14 bases between. The CDR3 is CASSSLTGVTEAFF. The CDR3 bases are TGTGCCAGCAGCTCACTGACGGGTGTCACTGAAGCTTTCTTT.

The chain couples TRBV18 to TRBJ2-3; 7 bases agree with TRBD1. CDR1 is KGHSH and CDR2 is LQKENI in the germline V gene. The CDR3 is 16 amino acids. With V trimmed by 1 base and J by 2 bases, 6 bases remained unmatched. The CDR3 here is CASSPQGALSTDTQYF. CDR3 bases: TGTGCCAGCTCACCACAGGGGGCATTATCCACAGATACGCAGTATTTT.

The rearrangement uses TRBV27 and TRBJ2-3; possibly TRBD2 for D (6 bases). Germline V gene data show CDR1 as MNHEY and CDR2 as SMNVEV (reference sequence). V lost 8 bases, J lost 1 base, and 16 bases lay in between. The CDR3 is made up of 15 amino acids. CDR3 sequence: CASGGGVRRTDTQYF. Here the CDR3 DNA reads TGTGCCAGCGGCGGCGGGGTAAGGCGCACAGATACGCAGTATTTT.

This sequence joins TRBV4-1 and TRBJ2-7, with a weak D call TRBD1 (6 bases). Germline assignment: CDR1 MGHRA and CDR2 YSYEKL. The ends were cut back, 1 base at V and 6 bases at J, with 19 bases in the middle. The CDR3 spans 16 residues. The CDR3 coding sequence is TGCGCCAGCAGCCAAGTCCCGGGACAACCGCCCCTCGAGCAGTACTTC. This sequence encodes CASSQVPGQPPLEQYF.

The chain carries TRBV7-2 and TRBJ1-5, with D perhaps TRBD1 (5 bases). Trimming removed 2 bases at V and 2 bases at J, with 13 bases between. Germline CDR1 reads SGHTA; CDR2 reads FQGNSA. The CDR3 length is 16 residues. CDR3 in DNA: TGTGCCAGCAGCTTATCGGGCCCCAGGGGCAATCAGCCCCAGCATTTT. Its translation is CASSLSGPRGNQPQHF.

The gene calls are TRBV25-1 and TRBJ1-4, with D possibly being TRBD1 (5 bases). Per germline, CDR1 MGHDK and CDR2 SYGVNS. This CDR3 is 15 amino acids long. V was shortened by 2 bases and J by 7 bases, with 14 bases between the two germline ends. The CDR3 sequence: CASSEPGLGGEKLFF. CDR3 DNA: TGTGCCAGCAGTGAACCAGGGTTGGGGGGTGAAAAACTGTTTTTT.

V is TRBV6-1 and J is TRBJ2-1; no firm D call. The CDR3 is 15 amino acids. Germline loops: CDR1 MNHNS, CDR2 SASEGT. The V end was cut by 2 bases, the J end by 0 bases, with 8 bases between. This chain's CDR3 is CASSEMAASYNEQFF. The CDR3 bases are TGTGCCAGCAGTGAAATGGCTGCCTCCTACAATGAGCAGTTCTTC.

The chain is built from TRBV4-3 and TRBJ2-6, with a tentative D call TRBD1 (5 bases). CDR1 is LGHNA and CDR2 is YSLEER in the germline V gene. The CDR3 totals 17 residues. Trimming took off 4 bases at V and 0 bases at J, with 13 bases between the two ends. Here the CDR3 reads CASSLFRQSSGANVLTF. CDR3 DNA: TGCGCCAGCAGCCTATTTCGACAGTCCTCTGGGGCCAACGTCCTGACTTTC.

The V and J genes are TRBV4-2 and TRBJ2-7; TRBD1 matches at 11 bases. The ends lost 4 bases at V and 2 bases at J; junction bases unmatched: 4. The CDR3 length is 15 residues. CDR1 LGHNA and CDR2 YNFKEQ come from the germline V gene. The CDR3 is CASSPTGQGAYEQYF. The CDR3 bases are TGTGCCAGCAGCCCTACGGGACAGGGGGCCTACGAGCAGTACTTC.

The chain is built from TRBV5-4 and TRBJ2-3; the match to TRBD2 covers 8 bases. Per the germline V gene, CDR1 is SGHNT and CDR2 is YYREEE (reference sequence). This CDR3 region has 16 residues. J gave up 7 bases and V 3 bases, and 13 bases lay outside the gene matches. The CDR3 protein is CASSSGSGGQSYTQYF. The CDR3 DNA is TGTGCCAGCAGCTCGGGGAGCGGGGGACAAAGCTATACGCAGTATTTT.

The chain links TRBV24-1 to TRBJ2-4, with D possibly TRBD1 on 6 matching bases. The CDR3 has 15 residues. Germline V gives CDR1 KGHDR, CDR2 SFDVKD. V dropped 8 bases and J dropped 0 bases, with 13 bases sitting between them. The CDR3 reads CATTIWGLAKNIQYF. The CDR3, as DNA: TGTGCCACCACCATCTGGGGGCTAGCCAAAAACATTCAGTACTTC.

V is TRBV4-2 and J is TRBJ2-3; 12 nucleotides line up with TRBD2. Germline V gene lookup returns CDR1 LGHNA and CDR2 YNFKEQ. After removal of 1 base from V and 3 bases from J, the junction contained 11 bases not matched to a gene. This CDR3 spans 19 amino acids. CDR3 DNA: TGTGCCAGCAGCCAAGGACTAGCGGGGGCGCCAGGATCTACAGATACGCAGTATTTT. Translating gives CASSQGLAGAPGSTDTQYF.

The rearrangement uses TRBV5-5 and TRBJ1-2; the match to TRBD1 covers 8 bases. The ends lost 4 bases at V and 8 bases at J; junction bases unmatched: 10. Per germline, CDR1 SGHKS and CDR2 YYEKEE (reference sequence). This CDR3 is built from 14 residues. DNA for the CDR3: TGTGCCAGCAGCCCGGGGTGGACAGGGTCAGGCTACACCTTC. Translation gives CASSPGWTGSGYTF.

The J gene is TRBJ2-7, the V gene TRBV4-3; 7 positions match TRBD1. Trimming took 0 bases from V and 2 from J; bases not matched to a gene: 4. Germline V lookup: CDR1 LGHNA, CDR2 YSLEER. The CDR3 runs to 15 residues. This CDR3 is CASSQETGWTYEQYF. CDR3 DNA: TGCGCCAGCAGCCAAGAGACAGGGTGGACCTACGAGCAGTACTTC.

This clone was seen a handful of times. The rearrangement uses TRBV15 and TRBJ2-7; D gene uncertain. This CDR3 has 14 amino acids. Germline V gene lookup returns CDR1 LNHNV and CDR2 YYDKDF (reference sequence). Trimming pared 0 bases from V and 2 bases from J, leaving 8 bases between. The CDR3 region is CATSRDMSPYEQYF. The CDR3 DNA sequence: TGTGCCACCAGCAGAGATATGAGTCCCTACGAGCAGTACTTC.